This T cell receptor (beta chain) was recorded in a study of blood T cell repertoires in COVID-19. Using immunoSEQ multiplex PCR, the repertoire was profiled, and TCRdb retains in-frame clones only, with some absent. Among 100,000 or so clones listed, roughly 95% were seen once. The TCR comes from a human donor with active COVID-19. The donor label of this sample is uncertain. Material: peripheral blood.

The CDR3, as DNA: TGTGCCAGCAGCTTCCAGGTAGCGGGGGGGATCGGCAATGAGCAGTTCTTC. Its translation is CASSFQVAGGIGNEQFF. The chain carries TRBV7-2 and TRBJ2-1; 11 positions agree with TRBD2. Germline assignment: CDR1 SGHTA and CDR2 FQGNSA. The CDR3 totals 17 residues. J gave up 6 bases and V 3 bases, and 10 bases lay outside the gene matches. The complete variable domain, with remaining parts taken from reference TRBV7-2 and TRBJ2-1, reads GAGVSQSPSNKVTEKGKDVELRCDPISGHTALYWYRQSLGQGLEFLIYFQGNSAPDKSGLPSDRFSAERTGGSVSTLTIQRTQQEDSAVYLCASSFQVAGGIGNEQFFGPGTRLTVL.